This is a list of T cell receptor beta chains from one sample in a study of cytomegalovirus exposure and HLA in healthy donors. Profiling relied on immunoSEQ multiplex PCR, and the TCRdb table lists in-frame clones only, not all of them. The table lists roughly 110,000 clones, roughly 80% of them singletons, with more than 3% in the top ten. Sequenced sample: PBMCs. The receptors were gathered from a man between 60 and 75 years old in good health and CMV-seronegative. Each CDR3 is given with its conserved first and last residue.

V: TRBV7-2; J: TRBJ1-5; CDR3: CASSLETAGPQHF
V: TRBV19; J: TRBJ1-6; CDR3: CASSIPGHRNSPLHF
V: TRBV20-1; J: TRBJ2-5; CDR3: CSARDLETQYF
V: TRBV5-1; J: TRBJ2-1; CDR3: CASSLSLAGAYNEQFF
V: TRBV18; J: TRBJ1-6; CDR3: CASSPQTVENSPLHF
V: TRBV19; J: TRBJ1-5; CDR3: CASSFRQAQPQHF
V: TRBV6-1; J: TRBJ1-6; CDR3: CASIQKGGFFSPLHF
V: TRBV7-2; J: TRBJ2-3; CDR3: CASSLASLVADTQYF
V: TRBV6-5; J: TRBJ1-1; CDR3: CASSSGQARNTEAFF
V: TRBV6-1; J: TRBJ1-1; CDR3: CASSEVGGRTEAFF
V: TRBV19; J: TRBJ2-4; CDR3: CASSPGGTSGVAKNIQYF
V: TRBV5-1; J: TRBJ2-5; CDR3: CASSLGNRVETQYF
V: TRBV9; J: TRBJ2-7; CDR3: CASSVGGGDGRNEQYF
V: TRBV7-2; J: TRBJ1-5; CDR3: CASSKKGQHQPQHF
V: TRBV30; J: TRBJ1-2; CDR3: CAWHSKASGYYGYTF
V: TRBV7-2; J: TRBJ2-1; CDR3: CASSLAGVKSYNEQFF
V: TRBV5-4; J: TRBJ2-1; CDR3: CASSLKDSYNEQFF
V: TRBV7-3; J: TRBJ2-1; CDR3: CASRGTGTNEQFF
V: TRBV10-3; J: TRBJ2-1; CDR3: CAISGDRTQGNEQFF
V: TRBV5-1; J: TRBJ2-2; CDR3: CASSLRGQTGELFF
V: TRBV2; J: TRBJ1-2; CDR3: CASSIQRGDGYTF
V: TRBV9; J: TRBJ1-2; CDR3: CASSPPGQYNYGYTF
V: TRBV5-4; J: TRBJ2-2; CDR3: CASSLVGQGDTGELFF
V: TRBV7-3; J: TRBJ1-1; CDR3: CASSVTGGLDAEAFF
V: TRBV18; J: TRBJ1-1; CDR3: CASSPLDSGDVKAFF
V: TRBV7-9; J: TRBJ1-5; CDR3: CASSLVTGSNQPQHF
V: TRBV7-9; J: TRBJ1-1; CDR3: CASSLGQHTGNTEAFF
V: TRBV7-7; J: TRBJ2-2; CDR3: CASSLGSGANGELFF
V: TRBV7-9; J: TRBJ2-5; CDR3: CASSPPGGYEETQYF
V: TRBV7-7; J: TRBJ2-5; CDR3: CASSLNAGTGSQETQYF
V: TRBV5-4; J: TRBJ2-2; CDR3: CASSGDRGFPGELFF
V: TRBV5-4; J: TRBJ1-5; CDR3: CASSLAGVEQPQHF
V: TRBV5-1; J: TRBJ2-7; CDR3: CASRPPGQVGYEQYF
V: TRBV5-1; J: TRBJ2-5; CDR3: CASSLAMSQETQYF